Below are 32 T cell receptor beta chains sequenced from a single sample in a study of T-cell reconstitution after alpha-beta-depleted transplantation in children. Library preparation (for TCRbeta) was performed with unique molecular identifiers. MiXCR was run by TCRdb on the PCR reads, yielding one entry per CDR3 protein. The sample has over 150,000 distinct CDR3 sequences, approximately 10% seen once. The sample consisted of PBMCs, taken before TCRalphabeta/CD19-depleted stem cell transplant. The receptors were sampled from a boy aged 2 to 10 with acute myeloid leukemia, due to receive a stem cell transplant.

This clonotype was seen repeatedly, ten times or more. The genes are TRBV20-1 and TRBJ2-1; D may be TRBD1 or TRBD2 (5 bases each). V was shortened by 3 bases and J by 8 bases, with 23 bases between the two germline ends. Germline values: CDR1 DFQATT, CDR2 SNEGSKA (reference sequence). CDR3 size: 16 residues. CDR3 loop: CSASQGPSFYVYEQFF. CDR3 in DNA: TGCAGTGCTAGTCAGGGACCCAGCTTCTATGTTTATGAGCAGTTCTTC.

The sample holds a few counts of this clonotype. The rearrangement uses TRBV20-1 and TRBJ2-3; D remains ambiguous. Germline CDR1 is DFQATT and CDR2 is SNEGSKA (reference sequence). The CDR3 is 16 amino acids. Trimming cost V 0 bases and J 5 bases, with 18 bases left between them. The CDR3 here is CSARDRAPSAGDTQYF. As DNA, the CDR3 is TGCAGTGCTAGAGATCGAGCTCCCTCGGCCGGAGATACGCAGTATTTT.

This clonotype was recorded at least ten times. The rearrangement links TRBV21-1 to TRBJ2-6. TRBV21-1 is designated a pseudogene. CDR3 length: 15 residues. The CDR3 nucleotides are TGTGCCAGCACCCTACAAGGAACTGGGGCCAACGTCCTGACTTTC. This encodes CASTLQGTGANVLTF.

This clonotype occurred many times. The V call is TRBV4-1, the J call TRBJ1-4; D may be TRBD1 (5 bases). Germline loops: CDR1 MGHRA, CDR2 YSYEKL. The length of the CDR3 is 15 residues. V lost 3 bases and J lost 7, with 15 bases in between. CDR3 coding DNA: TGCGCCAGCAGCCACCGCAGGGCCCGAGGTGAAAAACTGTTTTTT. Encoded protein: CASSHRRARGEKLFF.

This clonotype was recorded many times. The rearrangement uses TRBV6-1 and TRBJ2-2, with D hard to call. From germline, CDR1 is MNHNS and CDR2 SASEGT. The CDR3 has 16 residues. Trimming stripped 8 bases from V and 7 bases from J, with 23 bases between. CDR3 sequence reads: CASQSLWALHNGELFF. For the CDR3, the DNA is TGTGCCAGCCAATCATTGTGGGCCCTTCATAACGGGGAGCTGTTTTTT.

Of note for this clonotype: A much larger clone lies a single base off, so this may be a read error. The gene calls are TRBV5-1 and TRBJ2-2, with 10 bases matching TRBD2. Germline V gives CDR1 SGHRS, CDR2 YFSETQ. This CDR3 is built from 16 residues. The CDR3 spells CASNLAPSGSTGELFF. In nucleotides, the CDR3 is TGCGCCAGCAACTTGGCTCCTAGCGGGAGTACCGGGGAGCTGTTTTTT.

The table lists this clonotype with many counts. The V and J genes are TRBV27 and TRBJ2-1; no clear D. CDR1 MNHEY and CDR2 SMNVEV come from the germline V gene (reference sequence). Trimming shortened V by 3 bases and J by 6 bases, and 12 bases separated the two germline ends. CDR3 length equals 14 residues. CDR3 amino acids: CASSFGYRVNEQFF. CDR3 in DNA: TGTGCCAGCAGTTTTGGGTACCGGGTCAATGAGCAGTTCTTC.

This clonotype was detected ten times or more. A much larger clone sits a single nucleotide away, making a read error possible. The chain carries TRBV20-1 and TRBJ1-1, with D possibly matching TRBD1 (5 bases). The CDR3 length is 13 residues. CDR1 is DFQATT, CDR2 SNEGSKA, per germline (reference sequence). The DNA for the CDR3 is TGCAGTGCAAGGGACCTTATGAACACTGAAGCTTCCTTT. Residues: CSARDLMNTEASF.

Many counts were recorded for this clonotype. The chain recombines TRBV28 with TRBJ2-7, with TRBD1 matching 9 bases. Germline-derived CDR1 and CDR2 are MDHEN and SYDVKM. The CDR3 spans 17 residues. V was pared by 5 bases and J by 7 bases, with 18 bases of the junction left unmatched. CDR3 nucleotides: TGTGCCAGCAGTACCGTCCGGACAGGGGTTATCCTTGGGGAGCAGTACTTC. Translated: CASSTVRTGVILGEQYF. Full variable domain (remainder filled in from reference TRBV28 and TRBJ2-7): DVKVTQSSRYLVKRTGEKVFLECVQDMDHENMFWYRQDPGLGLRLIYFSYDVKMKEKGDIPEGYSVSREKKERFSLILESASTNQTSMYLCASSTVRTGVILGEQYFGPGTRLTVT.

This clonotype was counted many times. V usage is TRBV11-2 and J usage is TRBJ1-1; possible D gene TRBD1, 5 bases. Trimming took off 7 bases at V and 3 bases at J, with 15 bases between the two ends. Germline values: CDR1 SGHAT, CDR2 FQNNGV. This CDR3 spans 14 amino acids. CDR3 in amino acids: CASTASGRDTEAFF. The CDR3 DNA reads TGTGCCAGCACCGCCTCGGGCAGGGACACTGAAGCTTTCTTT.

This clonotype occurred many times. The chain has TRBV15 and TRBJ1-3, with TRBD1 as a possible D gene (5 bases). This CDR3 has 17 amino acids. The ends were cut back, 6 bases at V and 2 bases at J, with 20 bases in the middle. Germline-derived CDR1 and CDR2 are LNHNV and YYDKDF (reference sequence). The CDR3 reads CATRPGDSGRPGNTIYF. The CDR3 region has the DNA TGTGCCACCAGGCCTGGTGACAGCGGCCGGCCTGGAAACACCATATATTTT.

This clonotype was recorded at least ten times. The chain recombines TRBV9 with TRBJ2-3; D tentatively reads TRBD1 or TRBD2 (5 bases each). The length of the CDR3 is 14 residues. V gave up 0 bases and J gave up 2 bases, with 7 bases separating them. Germline assignment: CDR1 SGDLS and CDR2 YYNGEE. The CDR3 sequence is CASSVGGNTDTQYF. CDR3 sequence (DNA): TGTGCCAGCAGCGTAGGGGGGAACACAGATACGCAGTATTTT.

This clonotype was seen many times. CDR3 protein: CSARDRYRNTEAFF. The CDR3 nucleotides read TGCAGTGCTAGAGATCGGTACAGGAACACTGAAGCTTTCTTT. The V call is TRBV20-1, the J call TRBJ1-1; D ambiguous. The CDR3 loop spans 14 amino acids. The V gene's germline CDR1 is DFQATT and CDR2 SNEGSKA (reference sequence). The V end lost 0 bases, the J end lost 1 base, and 9 bases lay between the germline ends.

The chain links TRBV30 to TRBJ1-3; D gene ambiguous. The CDR3 totals 13 residues. Germline CDR1 and CDR2: GTSNPN and SVGIG (reference sequence). Trimming took off 5 bases at V and 0 bases at J, with 8 bases between the two ends. The CDR3 region has the DNA TGTGCCTGGCGTTGGAACTCTGGAAACACCATATATTTT. Its protein is CAWRWNSGNTIYF.

This clonotype has at least ten counts. The gene calls are TRBV5-1 and TRBJ2-3, with D perhaps matching TRBD1 (7 bases). Germline CDR1 is SGHRS and CDR2 is YFSETQ. The CDR3 is 15 amino acids. Trimming cost V 4 bases and J 2 bases, with 14 bases left between them. Here the CDR3 reads CASSAQGRLTDTQYF. The CDR3, as DNA: TGCGCCAGCAGCGCACAGGGGAGGCTCACAGATACGCAGTATTTT.

This chain links TRBV7-3 with TRBJ2-3; D assignment may be TRBD1 or TRBD2 (5 bases each). Germline V lookup: CDR1 SGHTA, CDR2 FQGTGA. V lost 6 bases, J lost 8 bases, and 24 bases lay in between. The CDR3 consists of 16 residues. This CDR3 reads CASRLLAQGPSGTQYF. Written as DNA, the CDR3 is TGTGCCAGCAGGTTGCTAGCCCAGGGACCCTCGGGTACGCAGTATTTT.

At least ten counts were recorded for this clonotype. This rearrangement joins TRBV20-1 to TRBJ2-3; TRBD2 matches 8 bases. The CDR3 totals 14 residues. Trimming removed 6 bases from V and 4 bases from J; junction bases left unmatched: 9. Germline lookup yields CDR1 DFQATT and CDR2 SNEGSKA (reference sequence). The CDR3 region is CSATAGDGSDTQYF. The DNA for the CDR3 is TGCAGTGCCACAGCGGGGGATGGATCAGATACGCAGTATTTT.

This clonotype has at least ten counts. This rearrangement joins TRBV13 to TRBJ2-3, with TRBD1 matching 10 bases. Germline V lookup: CDR1 PRHDT, CDR2 FYEKMQ (reference sequence). The CDR3 is made up of 12 amino acids. Trimming cost V 3 bases and J 14 bases; bases outside gene matches: 5. This CDR3 is CASSFSGQGMYF. The DNA of the CDR3 is TGTGCCAGCAGCTTTTCGGGACAGGGGATGTATTTT.

This clonotype was counted at least ten times. J is TRBJ2-1 and V is TRBV5-1; perhaps TRBD2 as D (5 bases). The CDR3 is 15 residues long. Germline CDR1 is SGHRS and CDR2 is YFSETQ. Trimming shortened V by 0 bases and J by 6 bases, and 13 bases separated the two germline ends. Written as DNA, the CDR3 is TGCGCCAGCAGCTTGGCTTTCGGGGATGTCAATGAGCAGTTCTTC. Protein sequence: CASSLAFGDVNEQFF.

This clonotype was detected many times. J is TRBJ2-7 and V is TRBV6-1; 15 nucleotides match TRBD2. This CDR3 has 17 amino acids. From germline, CDR1 is MNHNS and CDR2 SASEGT. The J segment lost 2 bases and the V segment lost 5 bases, leaving 7 bases of the junction unmatched. The CDR3 spells CASSPGLAGGVTYEQYF. CDR3 DNA: TGTGCCAGCAGTCCGGGACTAGCGGGAGGTGTGACCTACGAGCAGTACTTC.

This clonotype was observed many times. The rearrangement joins TRBV20-1 to TRBJ2-7; D not resolved. This CDR3 spans 13 amino acids. Per germline, CDR1 DFQATT and CDR2 SNEGSKA (reference sequence). V was shortened by 0 bases and J by 1 base, with 7 bases between the two germline ends. In DNA form, the CDR3 reads TGCAGTGCTAGAGATGGCAGGTCCTACGAGCAGTACGTC. Its protein product is CSARDGRSYEQYV.

The V call is TRBV6-1, the J call TRBJ2-1; 11 bases line up with TRBD2. This CDR3 is built from 16 residues. The trim removed 6 bases at V and 6 bases at J, leaving 10 bases unmatched. CDR1 and CDR2 (germline): MNHNS, SASEGT. CDR3 amino acids: CASRTLTSGNANEQFF. CDR3 DNA: TGTGCCAGCAGAACCCTGACTAGCGGGAATGCCAATGAGCAGTTCTTC.

This clonotype was counted ten times or more. The chain couples TRBV2 to TRBJ1-2, with 8 bases lining up with TRBD1. This CDR3 is 14 amino acids long. Germline CDR1 and CDR2: SNHLY and FYNNEI. The junction had 4 bases not matched to a gene; V was cut back by 2 bases and J by 5 bases. The CDR3 nucleotides read TGTGCCAGCAGTGAACAGGGGGCCCGTTATGGCTACACCTTC. This translates into CASSEQGARYGYTF.

This clonotype was found many times. V is TRBV4-1 and J is TRBJ2-2; tentatively, D is TRBD1 or TRBD2 (5 bases each). Germline CDR1 MGHRA, CDR2 YSYEKL. Deletions cut 10 bases from V and 6 bases from J, with 24 bases between. This CDR3 has 16 amino acids. In DNA, the CDR3 is TGCGCCACCCGATTGGTTGGGAGAGACAGATCCGGGGAGCTGTTTTTT. This sequence encodes CATRLVGRDRSGELFF.

This clonotype was seen repeatedly, ten times or more. This chain links TRBV29-1 with TRBJ2-5; TRBD1 might be the D (6 bases). CDR1 SQVTM and CDR2 ANQGSEA come from the germline V gene. Between the trimmed V and J ends, which lost 7 bases and 0 bases, there was a span of 24 bases. The CDR3 totals 17 residues. The CDR3 DNA reads as TGCAGCGGCGCGAAAGCACCGGGACACGGGAACCAAGAGACCCAGTACTTC. It is translated as CSGAKAPGHGNQETQYF.

This clonotype showed up many times. The V call is TRBV20-1, the J call TRBJ2-5; TRBD1 matches at 8 bases. Trimming removed 6 bases from V and 4 bases from J; junction bases left unmatched: 4. This CDR3 region has 12 residues. CDR1 and CDR2 (germline): DFQATT, SNEGSKA (reference sequence). CDR3 sequence reads: CSARTGGETQYF. The DNA of the CDR3 is TGCAGTGCCAGAACAGGGGGAGAGACCCAGTACTTC.

This clonotype came up a few times. The chain has TRBV3-1 and TRBJ2-7; TRBD2 agrees at 8 bases. Germline V gene lookup returns CDR1 LGHDT and CDR2 YNNKEL (reference sequence). This CDR3 has 16 residues. V dropped 2 bases and J dropped 4; count of bases not matched to a gene: 10. This CDR3 is CASSQSRTSPVYEQYF. The CDR3 bases are TGTGCCAGCAGCCAATCCAGGACTAGCCCTGTTTACGAGCAGTACTTC.

This clonotype was counted at least ten times. J is TRBJ2-3 and V is TRBV12-3 or TRBV12-4; 7 bases agree with TRBD2. After removal of 2 bases from V and 0 bases from J, the junction contained 5 bases not matched to a gene. This CDR3 is 16 amino acids long. CDR3 nucleotide sequence: TGTGCCAGCAGTTTATCAGCGGGGCATAGCACAGATACGCAGTATTTT. It yields the protein CASSLSAGHSTDTQYF.

This clonotype has ten or more counts. The J gene is TRBJ1-4, the V gene TRBV28, with TRBD1 matching over 8 bases. Losses at the gene ends were 10 bases for V and 11 bases for J; bases not matched to a gene: 9. This CDR3 comprises 12 residues. CDR1 MDHEN and CDR2 SYDVKM come from the germline V gene. The CDR3 DNA reads TGTGCCACATTAAACAGGGGGTTGAAACTGTTTTTT. It codes for CATLNRGLKLFF. Full variable domain (remainder filled in from reference TRBV28 and TRBJ1-4): DVKVTQSSRYLVKRTGEKVFLECVQDMDHENMFWYRQDPGLGLRLIYFSYDVKMKEKGDIPEGYSVSREKKERFSLILESASTNQTSMYLCATLNRGLKLFFGSGTQLSVL.

In this sample, this clonotype turned up many times. This chain links TRBV9 with TRBJ2-1; D might be TRBD1 (6 bases). Germline-derived CDR1 and CDR2 are SGDLS and YYNGEE. CDR3 length equals 15 residues. Trimming stripped 0 bases from V and 6 bases from J, with 13 bases between. CDR3 coding DNA: TGTGCCAGCAGCGTAGGGGCCCAGGGGACCAATGAGCAGTTCTTC. This encodes CASSVGAQGTNEQFF. The variable domain in full, completed from reference TRBV9 and TRBJ2-1, reads DSGVTQTPKHLITATGQRVTLRCSPRSGDLSVYWYQQSLDQGLQFLIQYYNGEERAKGNILERFSAQQFPDLHSELNLSSLELGDSALYFCASSVGAQGTNEQFFGPGTRLTVL.

This clonotype occurred many times. The V call is TRBV20-1, the J call TRBJ2-4; tentatively, D is TRBD1 (5 bases). The germline V gene encodes CDR1 DFQATT and CDR2 SNEGSKA (reference sequence). V shed 2 bases and J shed 0 bases, with 11 bases lying between them. CDR3 length equals 15 residues. In DNA form, the CDR3 reads TGCAGTGCTAGAAAACAGGTCATAGCCAAAAACATTCAGTACTTC. As protein: CSARKQVIAKNIQYF.

This clonotype was counted ten times or more. The gene calls are TRBV5-1 and TRBJ2-7, with unresolved D. The CDR3 totals 13 residues. Per germline, CDR1 SGHRS and CDR2 YFSETQ. The V and J ends lost 2 bases and 2 bases respectively, with 8 bases between them. The DNA for the CDR3 is TGCGCCAGCAGCTTAGCGACGACCTACGAGCAGTACTTC. Translating gives CASSLATTYEQYF.